This T cell receptor beta chain was retrieved from a study of T cell repertoires in cytomegalovirus infection. Whole-study findings and limits: Carriers of CMV plus the relevant HLA were identified by cumulative public TCR beta family frequency. Clonotypes of TCR beta that were HLA-C-restricted and CMV-specific dominated the ex vivo response.

Note on this clonotype: Its cognate antigen is unknown.

CDR1 and CDR2 (germline): MNHNS, SASEGT. The CDR3 covers 14 residues. Trimming took 0 bases from V and 7 from J; bases not matched to a gene: 2. TCRdb passed the reads through MiXCR, listing each CDR3 protein once. The sample includes a few hundred thousand distinct CDR3 sequences, approximately 25% of them seen just once. The V and J genes are TRBV6-1 and TRBJ2-2; 7 nucleotides align to TRBD2. The sequence came from a human donor in good health (CMV status not recorded). Some clones in this sample may be carry-over from other donors' samples. The sample was PBMCs. In DNA, the CDR3 is TGTGCCAGCAGTGAAGCGCGGGGGAACGGGGAGCTGTTTTTT. Its translation is CASSEARGNGELFF.